This T cell receptor (beta chain) was identified during a study of shared clonotypes between healthy human individuals. General observations from the study: Rarefaction exposed incomplete sorted-subset sequencing despite large depth. Naive subsets tended to show greater estimated richness than memory subsets.

Clones were sequenced by immunoSEQ multiplex PCR, and TCRdb holds only the in-frame ones, with some missing. The table records over 1.4 million clones, approximately 96% of them present only once. Points on this clone: The antigen is undetermined.

The junction had 7 bases not matched to a gene; V was cut back by 5 bases and J by 7 bases. Germline lookup yields CDR1 MDHEN and CDR2 SYDVKM. The CDR3 is 16 amino acids. The specimen sequenced was naive CD4+ T cells sorted from blood. The subset is: CD45RA+ positively selected. V and J are TRBV28 and TRBJ2-1; 14 bases are shared with TRBD2. The TCR sequence derives from a young man in good health. The CDR3 is CASSLRTSGRMNEQFF. The CDR3 DNA reads as TGTGCCAGCAGTCTCCGGACTAGCGGGAGGATGAATGAGCAGTTCTTC.